The T cell receptor (beta chain) described here comes from a study of T-cell reconstitution after alpha-beta-depleted transplantation in children. This clonotype showed up many times. The antigen remains undetermined. Preparation of the TCRbeta library was carried out with unique molecular identifiers. TCRdb redid the calling of the PCR reads with MiXCR, one entry per CDR3 protein. Altogether fewer than 250,000 distinct CDR3 sequences are present, roughly a sixth being singletons, with the ten largest covering 40% to 50%. Regarding the study as a whole: Most T-cell counts and diversity one year after the transplant came from T cells that were newly produced. Recipient T cells and thymic progenitors that survived gave rise to the high TCRbeta diversity observed at day 60 in some patients. Several hundred rapidly expanded clones from non-depleted graft cells reportedly supplied alpha-beta T cells about two months post-transplant.

Losses at the gene ends were 7 bases for V and 8 bases for J; bases not matched to a gene: 9. This CDR3 spans 13 amino acids. The TCR sequence derives from a male patient under 10 years old who had a stem cell transplant for acute lymphoblastic leukemia, so the T cells may come from the graft donor. The chain couples TRBV12-3 or TRBV12-4 to TRBJ1-2; 8 bases are shared with TRBD1. The source was PBMCs, mostly from graft donor cells, collected 360 days after TCRalphabeta/CD19-depleted stem cell transplant. The CDR3 here is CASTMTGAGGYTF. CDR3 nucleotide sequence: TGTGCCAGCACCATGACAGGGGCAGGGGGCTACACCTTC.